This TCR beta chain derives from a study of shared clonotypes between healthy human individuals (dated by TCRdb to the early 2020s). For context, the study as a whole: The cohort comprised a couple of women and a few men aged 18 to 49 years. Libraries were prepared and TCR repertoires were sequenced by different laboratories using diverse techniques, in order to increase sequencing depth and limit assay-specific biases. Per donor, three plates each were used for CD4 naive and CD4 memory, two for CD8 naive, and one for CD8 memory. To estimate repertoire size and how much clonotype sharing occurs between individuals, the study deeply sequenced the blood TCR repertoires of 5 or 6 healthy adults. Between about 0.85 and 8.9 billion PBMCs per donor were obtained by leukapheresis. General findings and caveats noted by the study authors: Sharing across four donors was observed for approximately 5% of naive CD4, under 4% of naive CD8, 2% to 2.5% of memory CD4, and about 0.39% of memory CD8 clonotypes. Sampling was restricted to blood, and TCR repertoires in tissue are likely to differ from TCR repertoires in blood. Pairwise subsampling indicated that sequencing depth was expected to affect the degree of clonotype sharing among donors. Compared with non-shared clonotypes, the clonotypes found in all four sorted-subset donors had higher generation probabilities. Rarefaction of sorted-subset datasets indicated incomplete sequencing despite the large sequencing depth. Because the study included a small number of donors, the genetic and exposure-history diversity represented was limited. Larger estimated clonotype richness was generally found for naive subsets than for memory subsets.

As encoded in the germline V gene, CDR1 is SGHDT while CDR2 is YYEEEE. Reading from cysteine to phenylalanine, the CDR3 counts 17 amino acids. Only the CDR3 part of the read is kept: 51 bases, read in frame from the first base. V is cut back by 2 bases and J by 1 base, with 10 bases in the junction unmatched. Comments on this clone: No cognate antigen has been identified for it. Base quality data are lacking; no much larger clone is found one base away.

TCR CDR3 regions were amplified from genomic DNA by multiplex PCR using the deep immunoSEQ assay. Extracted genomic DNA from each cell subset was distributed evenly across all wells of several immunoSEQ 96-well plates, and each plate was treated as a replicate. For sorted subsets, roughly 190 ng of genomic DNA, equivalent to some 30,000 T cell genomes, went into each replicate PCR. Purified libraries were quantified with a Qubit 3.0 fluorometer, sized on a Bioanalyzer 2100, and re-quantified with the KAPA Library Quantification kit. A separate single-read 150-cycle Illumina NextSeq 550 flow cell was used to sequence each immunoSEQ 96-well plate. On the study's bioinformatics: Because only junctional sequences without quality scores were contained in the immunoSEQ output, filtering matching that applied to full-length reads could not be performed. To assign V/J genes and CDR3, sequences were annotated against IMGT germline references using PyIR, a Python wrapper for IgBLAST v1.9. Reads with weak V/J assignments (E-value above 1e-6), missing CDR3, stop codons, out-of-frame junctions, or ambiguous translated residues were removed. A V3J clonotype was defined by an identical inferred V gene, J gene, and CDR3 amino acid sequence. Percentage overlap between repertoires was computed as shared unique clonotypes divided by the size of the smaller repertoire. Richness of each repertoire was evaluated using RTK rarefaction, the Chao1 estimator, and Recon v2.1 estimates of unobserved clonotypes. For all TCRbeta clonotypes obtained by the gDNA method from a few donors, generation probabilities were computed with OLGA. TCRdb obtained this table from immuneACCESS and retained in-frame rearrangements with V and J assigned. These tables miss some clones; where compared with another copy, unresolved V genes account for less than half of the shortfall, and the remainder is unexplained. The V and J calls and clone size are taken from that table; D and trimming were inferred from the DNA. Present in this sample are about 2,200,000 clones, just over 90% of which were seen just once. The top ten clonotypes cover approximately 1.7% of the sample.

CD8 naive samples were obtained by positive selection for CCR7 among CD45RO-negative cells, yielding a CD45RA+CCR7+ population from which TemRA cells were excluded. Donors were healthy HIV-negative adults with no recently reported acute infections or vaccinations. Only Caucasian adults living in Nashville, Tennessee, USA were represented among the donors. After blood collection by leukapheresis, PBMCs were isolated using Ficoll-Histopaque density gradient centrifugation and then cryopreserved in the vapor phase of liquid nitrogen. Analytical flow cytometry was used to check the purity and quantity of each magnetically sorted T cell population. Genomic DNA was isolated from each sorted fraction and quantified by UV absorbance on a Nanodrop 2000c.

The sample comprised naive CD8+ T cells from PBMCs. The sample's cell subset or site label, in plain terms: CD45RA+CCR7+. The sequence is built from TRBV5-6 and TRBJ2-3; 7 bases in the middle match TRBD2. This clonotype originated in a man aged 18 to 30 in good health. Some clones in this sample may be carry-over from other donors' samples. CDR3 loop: CASSFGLRLAGTDTQYF. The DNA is TGTGCCAGCAGCTTCGGACTACGGCTAGCGGGCACAGATACGCAGTATTTT.